This T cell receptor beta chain was sequenced during a study of response to subunit inactivated influenza vaccine. In this sample, this clonotype turned up a few times. TCRdb reprocessed the RT-PCR reads with MiXCR, giving one entry per CDR3 protein. Of 500,000 to 750,000 distinct CDR3 sequences in the sample, 12% to 15% were seen once. The receptor was isolated from a man between 50 and 59 years old who received an inactivated influenza vaccine. This material consisted of PBMCs from blood, taken about 12 days after vaccination.

CDR3 coding DNA: TGCGCCAGCCGATCCTCCCAGGGGGCTGGCGAACAGTACTTC. Its translation: CASRSSQGAGEQYF. The chain couples TRBV5-1 to TRBJ2-7, with 8 bases that match TRBD1. The V segment lost 7 bases and the J segment 10 bases; nucleotides outside the gene matches: 16. In germline, CDR1 is SGHRS, CDR2 YFSETQ. This CDR3 has 14 amino acids.